The 19 T cell receptor beta chains reported below all come from one sample, sequenced in a study of T cell clonality in common variable immunodeficiency. Broader study findings: Fewer deletions and N-nucleotide insertions were reportedly seen in common variable immunodeficiency TCR beta sequences.

Clones were read by immunoSEQ multiplex PCR, and TCRdb kept only the in-frame ones, dropping some. The repertoire consists of around 42,000 clones, none detected only once. No antigen has been assigned to these receptors. The source material was peripheral blood mononuclear cells. The source is a human donor with common variable immunodeficiency.

This clone occurred many times. The read ends 3 residues before the CDR3 terminus; that terminus is restored from the germline J gene. This rearrangement joins TRBV30 to TRBJ1-5; no firm D call. Germline V gene lookup returns CDR1 GTSNPN and CDR2 SVGIG (reference sequence). The CDR3 runs 13 residues. Trimming removed 1 base from V and 6 bases from J, with 10 bases in between. The CDR3 bases that were read are TGTGCCTGGAGTGGAGGGCCAGGTCAGCCC. It specifies CAWSGGPGQP. The full CDR3 is CAWSGGPGQPQHF.

As regards this clone: Read coverage stops 3 residues before the CDR3 terminus; the germline J gene supplies the remainder. This chain links TRBV18 with TRBJ1-3; D possibly corresponds to TRBD1 (6 bases). CDR3 size: 13 residues. V shed 7 bases and J shed 4 bases, with 11 bases lying between them. CDR1 is KGHSH, CDR2 LQKENI, per germline. This CDR3 reads CASYTGPGNTIYF. CDR3 DNA, as far as it was read: TGTGCCAGCTATACAGGGCCCGGAAACACC.

This clone showed up just a few times. Read data end 3 residues before the CDR3 end; the end is taken from the germline J gene. J is TRBJ2-5 and V is TRBV30, with D perhaps matching TRBD1 (5 bases). The V end was cut by 3 bases, the J end by 4 bases, with 15 bases between. The germline CDR1 and CDR2 sequences are GTSNPN and SVGIG (reference sequence). The CDR3 is 14 amino acids. Here the CDR3 reads CAWSRPQARETQYF. CDR3 DNA (partial): TGTGCCTGGAGCAGACCACAGGCGCGAGAGACC.

To note about this clone: An end of the junction does not agree with germline; a read error may underlie this. The read halts 3 residues ahead of the CDR3 end, with the missing end drawn from the germline J gene. The V call is TRBV19, the J call TRBJ2-7; D call uncertain. CDR1 LNHDA and CDR2 SQIVND come from the germline V gene (reference sequence). The CDR3 length is 14 residues. The CDR3 sequence is CAGSLPRVPYEQYF. The covered CDR3 bases are TGTGCCGGTAGTCTACCCCGAGTTCCCTACGAG.

This clone has ten or more counts. With the read ending 3 residues before the CDR3 end, the germline J gene is used to fill in that end. The rearrangement links TRBV29-1 to TRBJ2-1; possible D gene TRBD2, 6 bases. Germline loops: CDR1 SQVTM, CDR2 ANQGSEA. Trimming removed 4 bases from V and 2 bases from J, with 15 bases in between. The CDR3 runs 15 residues. The CDR3 bases that were read are TGCAGCGTTGTCTTTTGGGGACTTCCCTACAATGAG. This gives the protein CSVVFWGLPYNE. From start to end, the CDR3 is CSVVFWGLPYNEQFF.

This clone came up many times. With the read ending 3 residues before the CDR3 end, the germline J gene is used to fill in that end. The V call is TRBV19, the J call TRBJ1-5; perhaps TRBD1 as D (5 bases). CDR3 length equals 15 residues. The V and J ends lost 5 bases and 0 bases respectively, with 11 bases between them. Per germline, CDR1 LNHDA and CDR2 SQIVND (reference sequence). CDR3 sequence: CASSVPRASNQPQHF. CDR3 DNA, as far as it was read: TGTGCCAGTAGTGTACCCAGGGCTAGCAATCAGCCC.

In this sample, this clone turned up many times. The CDR3 end is not reached by the read, which stops 3 residues before it; the germline J gene fills it in. This rearrangement joins TRBV7-1 to TRBJ2-3, with 12 bases aligning to TRBD1. TRBV7-1 is sorted into the ORF group, with uncertain function. V lost 3 bases to trimming and J lost 7 bases; unmatched junction nucleotides: 20. The CDR3 covers 20 residues. CDR3 bases read: TGTGCCAGCAGCTCCCTGTTGACGGGACAGGGGGCGAAGTTGTGGAATACG. Its translation is CASSSLLTGQGAKLWNT. The CDR3 reads in full as CASSSLLTGQGAKLWNTQYF.

This clone showed up many times. From the germline J gene comes the end of the CDR3, since the read stops 3 residues before it. The chain carries TRBV18 and TRBJ2-7, with D possibly being TRBD1 (5 bases). CDR1 and CDR2 (germline): KGHSH, LQKENI. This CDR3 has 13 amino acids. V gave up 1 base and J gave up 1 base, with 5 bases separating them. The covered CDR3 bases are TGTGCCAGCTCACCACAGGGGTCCTACGAG. This gives the protein CASSPQGSYE. The whole CDR3 protein reads CASSPQGSYEQYF.

This clone has a handful of counts. The read finishes 3 residues shy of the CDR3 end, and the germline J gene is used to complete it. J is TRBJ1-2 and V is TRBV19, with TRBD1 identical over 7 bases. Trimming took 9 bases from V and 3 from J; bases not matched to a gene: 4. Germline CDR1 LNHDA, CDR2 SQIVND (reference sequence). This CDR3 is built from 12 residues. The CDR3 DNA, read in part, is TGTGCCAGCCGACAGGGTGACTATGGC. Translated: CASRQGDYG. The complete CDR3 reads CASRQGDYGYTF.

This clone was recorded at least ten times. The sequenced fragment ends 3 residues before the CDR3 boundary, so the rest is inferred from the germline J gene. The chain couples TRBV19 to TRBJ1-3, with 10 bases identical to TRBD1. After removal of 7 bases from V and 2 bases from J, the junction contained 5 bases not matched to a gene. The CDR3 is 15 residues long. The germline V gene has CDR1 LNHDA and CDR2 SQIVND (reference sequence). CDR3 sequence: CASNVDRGPGNTIYF. The part of the CDR3 DNA that was read is TGTGCCAGTAACGTTGACAGGGGGCCTGGAAACACC.

This clone was detected only a few times. The part of the CDR3 DNA that was read is TGTGCCAGCAGCCCCGGACAGGGTCCCGGGGAGACC. Encoded protein: CASSPGQGPGET. The CDR3 in full is CASSPGQGPGETQYF. This rearrangement joins TRBV11-2 to TRBJ2-5, with 8 bases matching TRBD1. The read ends 3 residues early relative to the CDR3; the germline J gene fills the gap. The V and J ends lost 5 bases and 5 bases, in that order; junction bases with no gene match: 10. CDR1 and CDR2 from the germline V gene are SGHAT and FQNNGV. This CDR3 has 15 amino acids.

This clone was seen repeatedly, ten times or more. Sequencing ends 3 residues short of the CDR3 end; the germline J gene provides the rest. V gene TRBV10-3 combines with J gene TRBJ2-1; 15 nucleotides match TRBD2. Germline values: CDR1 ENHRY, CDR2 SYGVKD. Trimming removed 6 bases from V and 8 bases from J; junction bases left unmatched: 8. The CDR3 is 16 amino acids. The CDR3 sequence: CAIRYGLAGGPDEQFF. CDR3 DNA (partial): TGTGCCATCAGATACGGACTAGCGGGAGGGCCTGATGAG.

This clone was counted at least ten times. The read finishes 3 residues shy of the CDR3 end, and the germline J gene is used to complete it. V usage is TRBV5-1 and J usage is TRBJ1-6; D possibly corresponds to TRBD1 (5 bases). The CDR3 runs to 15 residues. The germline V gene encodes CDR1 SGHRS and CDR2 YFSETQ. Trimming took 0 bases from V and 5 from J, leaving 9 bases between them. This CDR3 reads CASSLDAGNNSPLHF. The sequenced part of the CDR3 DNA is TGCGCCAGCAGCTTGGACGCAGGGAATAATTCACCC.

This clone was seen many times. The read ends 3 residues early relative to the CDR3; the germline J gene fills the gap. This chain connects TRBV19 to TRBJ2-2; D is unclear. The CDR3 has 13 amino acids. Trimming cost V 9 bases and J 0 bases, with 8 bases left between them. CDR1 is LNHDA and CDR2 is SQIVND in the germline V gene (reference sequence). Incomplete CDR3 DNA: TGTGCCAGCAGAACAACGAACACCGGGGAG. Encoded protein: CASRTTNTGE. The full-length CDR3 reads as CASRTTNTGELFF.

This clone has a handful of counts. The CDR3 end lies 3 residues beyond the end of the read and is filled in from the germline J gene. This rearrangement joins TRBV19 to TRBJ2-7; TRBD1 matches 7 bases. Losses at the gene ends were 1 base for V and 2 bases for J; bases not matched to a gene: 5. CDR3 length: 15 amino acids. CDR1 and CDR2 from the germline V gene are LNHDA and SQIVND (reference sequence). Here the CDR3 reads CASSIVGDSPYEQYF. The part of the CDR3 DNA that was read is TGTGCCAGTAGTATAGTCGGGGACAGCCCCTACGAG.

This clone was detected many times. The sequenced fragment ends 3 residues before the CDR3 boundary, so the rest is inferred from the germline J gene. The chain has TRBV5-4 and TRBJ1-4; 8 bases fit TRBD1. The CDR3 extends over 15 amino acids. Germline CDR1 is SGHNT and CDR2 is YYREEE (reference sequence). Unmatched junction bases numbered 9, after V lost 4 bases and J lost 7 bases. The CDR3 bases that were read are TGTGCCAGCAGCGGAGAGCAGGGGGCAAGTGAAAAA. As protein: CASSGEQGASEK. The whole CDR3 sequence reads CASSGEQGASEKLFF.

This clone was counted only a few times. The CDR3 goes on 3 residues after the read ends, and that part is filled in from the germline J gene. The genes are TRBV19 and TRBJ2-1; 14 bases align to TRBD2. CDR1 is LNHDA and CDR2 is SQIVND in the germline V gene (reference sequence). V lost 3 bases to trimming and J lost 9 bases; unmatched junction nucleotides: 4. The CDR3 covers 15 residues. The chain's CDR3 is CASSMGLAGAREQFF. The sequenced part of the CDR3 DNA is TGTGCCAGTAGTATGGGACTAGCGGGAGCTCGTGAG.

There are many counts of this clone. The CDR3 end falls 3 residues outside the read, so it is completed with the germline J gene. This chain connects TRBV18 to TRBJ1-1; 9 positions match TRBD1. This CDR3 has 14 amino acids. The J segment lost 6 bases and the V segment lost 5 bases, leaving 7 bases of the junction unmatched. CDR1 is KGHSH and CDR2 is LQKENI in the germline V gene. Incomplete CDR3 DNA: TGTGCCAGCTCATCAGGGACAGGGATCCCTGAA. Translating it yields CASSSGTGIPE. The complete CDR3 sequence is CASSSGTGIPEAFF.

Ten or more counts support this clone. The read terminates 3 residues ahead of where the CDR3 ends, so the germline J gene completes it. The V call is TRBV10-3, the J call TRBJ1-5; TRBD1 agrees at 8 bases. This CDR3 contains 15 residues. V dropped 3 bases and J dropped 6; count of bases not matched to a gene: 7. Germline assignment: CDR1 ENHRY and CDR2 SYGVKD. Here the CDR3 reads CAISDPRTGTQPQHF. The part of the CDR3 DNA that was read is TGTGCCATCAGTGATCCACGGACAGGGACTCAGCCC.